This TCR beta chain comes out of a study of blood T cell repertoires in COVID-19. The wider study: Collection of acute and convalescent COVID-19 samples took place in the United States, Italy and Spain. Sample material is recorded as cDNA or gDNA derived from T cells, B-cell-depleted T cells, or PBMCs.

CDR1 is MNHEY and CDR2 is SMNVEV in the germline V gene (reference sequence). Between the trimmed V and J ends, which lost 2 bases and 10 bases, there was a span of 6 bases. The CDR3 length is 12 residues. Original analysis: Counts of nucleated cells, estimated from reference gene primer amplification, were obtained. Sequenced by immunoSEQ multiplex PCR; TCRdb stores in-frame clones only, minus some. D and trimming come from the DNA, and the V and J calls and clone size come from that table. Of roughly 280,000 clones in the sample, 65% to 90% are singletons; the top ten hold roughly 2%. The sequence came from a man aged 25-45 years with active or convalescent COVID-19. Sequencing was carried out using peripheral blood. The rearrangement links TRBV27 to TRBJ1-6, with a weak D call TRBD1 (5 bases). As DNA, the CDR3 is TGTGCCAGCAGTTTAGGGGGGTCACCCCTCCACTTT. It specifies CASSLGGSPLHF.